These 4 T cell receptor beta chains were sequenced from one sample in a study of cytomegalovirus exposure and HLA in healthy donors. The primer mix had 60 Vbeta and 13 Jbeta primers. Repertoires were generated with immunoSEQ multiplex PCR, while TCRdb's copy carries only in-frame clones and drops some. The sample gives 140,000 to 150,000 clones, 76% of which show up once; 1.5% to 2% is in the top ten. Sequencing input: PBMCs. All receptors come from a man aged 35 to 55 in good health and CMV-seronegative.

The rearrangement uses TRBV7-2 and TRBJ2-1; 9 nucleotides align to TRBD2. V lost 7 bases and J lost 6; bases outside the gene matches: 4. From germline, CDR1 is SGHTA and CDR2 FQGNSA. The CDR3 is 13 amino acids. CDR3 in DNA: TGTGCCAGCACCGAGCGGGGGGTCAATGAGCAGTTCTTC. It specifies CASTERGVNEQFF.

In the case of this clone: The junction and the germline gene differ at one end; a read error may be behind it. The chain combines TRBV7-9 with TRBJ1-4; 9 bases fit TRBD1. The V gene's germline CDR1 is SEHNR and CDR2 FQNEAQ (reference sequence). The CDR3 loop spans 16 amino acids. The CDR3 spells CSSSFPTGGGGEKLFF. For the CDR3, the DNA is TGTTCCAGCAGCTTCCCGACAGGGGGGGGAGGGGAAAAACTGTTTTTT.

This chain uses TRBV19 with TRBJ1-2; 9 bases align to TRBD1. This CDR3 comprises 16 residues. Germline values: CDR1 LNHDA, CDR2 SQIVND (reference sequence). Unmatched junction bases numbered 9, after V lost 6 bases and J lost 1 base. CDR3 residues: CASRRTGATLNYGYTF. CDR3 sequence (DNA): TGTGCCAGTAGGCGGACAGGGGCTACCCTTAACTATGGCTACACCTTC.

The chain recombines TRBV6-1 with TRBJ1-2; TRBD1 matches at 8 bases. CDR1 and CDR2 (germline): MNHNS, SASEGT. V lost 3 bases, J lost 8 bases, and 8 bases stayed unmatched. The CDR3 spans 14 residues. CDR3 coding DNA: TGTGCCAGCAGTGAGTCGCAGGGGGCGGGCGGCTACACCTTC. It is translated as CASSESQGAGGYTF.